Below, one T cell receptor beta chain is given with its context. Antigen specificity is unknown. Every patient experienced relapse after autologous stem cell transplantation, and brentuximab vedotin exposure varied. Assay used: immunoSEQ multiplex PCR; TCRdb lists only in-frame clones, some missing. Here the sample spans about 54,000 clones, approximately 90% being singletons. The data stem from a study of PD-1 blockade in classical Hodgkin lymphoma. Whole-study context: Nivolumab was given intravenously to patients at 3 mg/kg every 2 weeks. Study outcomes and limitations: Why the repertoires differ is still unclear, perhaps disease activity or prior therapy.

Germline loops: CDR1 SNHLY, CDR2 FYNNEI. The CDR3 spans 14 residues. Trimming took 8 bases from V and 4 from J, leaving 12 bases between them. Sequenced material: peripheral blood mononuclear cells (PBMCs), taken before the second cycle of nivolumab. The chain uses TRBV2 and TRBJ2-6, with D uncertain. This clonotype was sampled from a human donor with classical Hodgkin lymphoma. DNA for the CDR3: TGTGCCAGCGGCCGCGAGGCCGGGGCCAACGTCCTGACTTTC. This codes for CASGREAGANVLTF.